Each of the 25 T cell receptor beta chains below was sequenced from the same sample in a study of technical replicates of blood from several donors. Sequenced by immunoSEQ multiplex PCR; TCRdb stores in-frame clones only, minus some. The sample lists more than 90,000 clones, 90% to 97% occurring once. Input material: T cells isolated from PBMCs. The receptor source for this set is a human donor in good health.

The chain links TRBV11-3 to TRBJ1-1; TRBD1 aligns across 8 bases. The germline gives CDR1 SGHNT, CDR2 YENEEA. The CDR3 extends over 15 amino acids. V was pared by 2 bases and J by 4 bases, with 6 bases of the junction left unmatched. DNA for the CDR3: TGTGCCAGCAGCTTAATAAGCAGGGGGCCCACTGAAGCTTTCTTT. It yields the protein CASSLISRGPTEAFF.

The chain links TRBV11-3 to TRBJ1-4; maybe TRBD1 (5 bases). Germline V gene sequence: CDR1 SGHNT, CDR2 YENEEA. The CDR3 has 15 residues. V was pared by 2 bases and J by 4 bases, with 11 bases between. Here the CDR3 DNA reads TGTGCCAGCAGCTTACTCCAGGGCATTAATGAAAAACTGTTTTTT. Protein: CASSLLQGINEKLFF.

This clone was detected only once. This chain's CDR3 is CASSLGRGALAKNIQYF. For the CDR3, the DNA is TGTGCCAGCAGCTTAGGCAGGGGCGCATTGGCCAAAAACATTCAGTACTTC. The V gene is TRBV7-9, the J gene TRBJ2-4, with TRBD1 as a possible D gene (6 bases). The germline gives CDR1 SEHNR, CDR2 FQNEAQ (reference sequence). Trimming took off 1 base at V and 1 base at J, with 14 bases between the two ends. The CDR3 runs to 17 residues.

As concerns this clone: At one end, the junction sequence differs from germline, possibly due to a read error. The V call is TRBV6-1, the J call TRBJ1-1; 9 nucleotides match TRBD1. From germline, CDR1 is MNHNS and CDR2 SASEGT. The CDR3 has 13 amino acids. CDR3 loop: CASREDRGSEAFF. The CDR3 region has the DNA TGTGCCAGCAGAGAAGACAGGGGGTCTGAAGCTTTCTTT.

The chain uses TRBV7-8 and TRBJ2-1; D perhaps matches TRBD2 (6 bases). The CDR3 has 15 amino acids. CDR1 and CDR2 (germline): SGHVS, FQNEAQ. Trimming stripped 2 bases from V and 6 bases from J, with 14 bases between. CDR3 nucleotides: TGTGCCAGCAGCTTACAGGCGGGAAATTCCAATGAGCAGTTCTTC. Protein product: CASSLQAGNSNEQFF.

The chain employs TRBV21-1 and TRBJ2-5; TRBD2 was called by the table and not checked on the DNA. TRBV21-1 is reported as a pseudogene. The CDR3 extends over 17 amino acids. CDR3 nucleotide sequence: TGTGCCAGCAGCACCCCAGGGACTAGCGGACAAAAAGAGACCCAGTACTTC. Its protein is CASSTPGTSGQKETQYF.

The chain is built from TRBV13 and TRBJ1-1; D uncertain. The V gene lost 5 bases and the J gene lost 3 bases, with 13 bases spanning the gap. Per germline, CDR1 PRHDT and CDR2 FYEKMQ (reference sequence). The CDR3 runs 14 residues. The CDR3 is CASSPGGRDTEAFF. For the CDR3, the DNA is TGTGCCAGCAGCCCGGGAGGTAGGGACACTGAAGCTTTCTTT.

V gene TRBV4-2 combines with J gene TRBJ2-3; TRBD2 is a possible D gene (6 bases). The CDR3 runs to 14 residues. The germline V gene encodes CDR1 LGHNA and CDR2 YNFKEQ. Between the trimmed V and J ends, which lost 1 base and 5 bases, there was a span of 10 bases. The CDR3 protein is CASSQVAAGDTQYF. CDR3 DNA sequence: TGTGCCAGCAGCCAAGTAGCGGCCGGAGATACGCAGTATTTT.

The V gene is TRBV9, the J gene TRBJ1-5; 12 positions match TRBD1. Germline V gene lookup returns CDR1 SGDLS and CDR2 YYNGEE. The J segment lost 6 bases and the V segment lost 4 bases, leaving 8 bases of the junction unmatched. The CDR3 sequence is 16 residues long. The CDR3 reads CASSRDRGLEGQPQHF. CDR3 nucleotides: TGTGCCAGCAGCCGGGACAGGGGGCTTGAAGGTCAGCCCCAGCATTTT.

The CDR3 DNA follows: TGCGCCAGCATGACAGGGCCATACTCTAACTATGGCTACACCTTC. Protein: CASMTGPYSNYGYTF. The chain carries TRBV5-1 and TRBJ1-2, with TRBD1 identical over 7 bases. The ends lost 6 bases at V and 0 bases at J; junction bases unmatched: 8. The CDR3 has 15 residues. Germline V gene data show CDR1 as SGHRS and CDR2 as YFSETQ.

The chain is built from TRBV6-5 and TRBJ2-3, with 7 bases identical to TRBD2. The CDR3 spans 16 residues. The trim removed 4 bases at V and 1 base at J, leaving 8 bases unmatched. The germline gives CDR1 MNHEY, CDR2 SVGAGI. CDR3 amino acids: CASSLNGRPGTDTQYF. The CDR3 region has the DNA TGTGCCAGCAGTTTAAACGGGAGGCCAGGCACAGATACGCAGTATTTT.

This chain connects TRBV7-9 to TRBJ2-4, with unresolved D. The CDR3 consists of 12 residues. Looked up from germline, CDR1 is SEHNR and CDR2 is FQNEAQ (reference sequence). Trimming took 7 bases from V and 8 from J, leaving 12 bases between them. The CDR3 DNA sequence: TGTGCCAGCAATGGTTATGAGCACATTCAGTACTTC. It encodes CASNGYEHIQYF.

The chain employs TRBV5-1 and TRBJ2-3; possible D gene TRBD1, 6 bases. V dropped 2 bases and J dropped 0 bases, with 13 bases sitting between them. Germline assignment: CDR1 SGHRS and CDR2 YFSETQ. The CDR3 loop spans 16 amino acids. The CDR3 region has the DNA TGCGCCAGCAGCTTCACAGGGCCTTCTAGCACAGATACGCAGTATTTT. Its translation: CASSFTGPSSTDTQYF.

The chain combines TRBV10-1 with TRBJ1-1; no clear D. Germline V gives CDR1 WNHNN, CDR2 SYGVQD (reference sequence). This CDR3 is 14 amino acids long. The V end was cut by 8 bases, the J end by 0 bases, with 13 bases between. The CDR3 DNA reads as TGCGCCAGCGCCCCCGGGAGGGTGAACACTGAAGCTTTCTTT. Translated, it gives CASAPGRVNTEAFF.

J is TRBJ1-3 and V is TRBV28; the D gene is possibly TRBD1 (6 bases). Looked up from germline, CDR1 is MDHEN and CDR2 is SYDVKM. V was cut by 4 bases and J by 0 bases, with 10 bases left in between. There are 15 residues in the CDR3. The CDR3 DNA is TGTGCCAGCAGTTCGGGGGGCCACTCTGGAAACACCATATATTTT. It yields the protein CASSSGGHSGNTIYF. Supplemented by reference TRBV28 and TRBJ1-3, the full variable domain reads DVKVTQSSRYLVKRTGEKVFLECVQDMDHENMFWYRQDPGLGLRLIYFSYDVKMKEKGDIPEGYSVSREKKERFSLILESASTNQTSMYLCASSSGGHSGNTIYFGEGSWLTVV.

This chain uses TRBV5-1 with TRBJ2-1, with 9 nucleotides matching TRBD1. The CDR3 covers 18 residues. CDR1 and CDR2 (germline): SGHRS, YFSETQ. The V and J ends lost 2 bases and 2 bases, in that order; junction bases with no gene match: 11. DNA for the CDR3: TGCGCCAGCAGCTTAAGCACGTCCACAGGGGGCACCTACAATGAGCAGTTCTTC. It yields the protein CASSLSTSTGGTYNEQFF.

The chain employs TRBV10-1 and TRBJ1-1; weak D call: TRBD1 (5 bases). The germline CDR1 and CDR2 sequences are WNHNN and SYGVQD (reference sequence). The CDR3 consists of 13 residues. Trimming removed 5 bases from V and 6 bases from J, with 13 bases in between. The CDR3 spells CASSPAPTAEAFF. CDR3 in DNA: TGCGCCAGCAGTCCGGCCCCGACAGCTGAAGCTTTCTTT.

The table lists this clone with a count of one. The genes are TRBV5-6 and TRBJ2-3, with D tentatively TRBD2 (6 bases). Per germline, CDR1 SGHDT and CDR2 YYEEEE. The CDR3 is 15 residues long. Deletions cut 0 bases from V and 4 bases from J, with 12 bases between. CDR3 amino acids: CASSLARSGADTQYF. CDR3 nucleotide sequence: TGTGCCAGCAGCTTGGCGAGGTCGGGAGCAGATACGCAGTATTTT.

The chain couples TRBV28 to TRBJ2-3, with a weak D call TRBD1 (6 bases). The CDR3 consists of 12 residues. Trimming pared 8 bases from V and 5 bases from J, leaving 11 bases between. Germline loops: CDR1 MDHEN, CDR2 SYDVKM. This chain's CDR3 is CASLRGRDTQYF. CDR3 coding DNA: TGTGCCAGCCTCAGGGGACGAGATACGCAGTATTTT.

The rearrangement links TRBV4-1 to TRBJ1-1; D is undetermined. Germline CDR1 and CDR2: MGHRA and YSYEKL. Trimming shortened V by 0 bases and J by 4 bases, and 15 bases separated the two germline ends. The CDR3 has 16 residues. The CDR3 bases are TGCGCCAGCAGCCAAGATCGGAGGGCCCGGAGCACTGAAGCTTTCTTT. Amino acids: CASSQDRRARSTEAFF.

The gene calls are TRBV7-9 and TRBJ2-1, with 12 positions matching TRBD1. This CDR3 has 19 residues. After removal of 4 bases from V and 5 bases from J, the junction contained 15 bases not matched to a gene. The germline CDR1 and CDR2 sequences are SEHNR and FQNEAQ (reference sequence). CDR3 amino acids: CASSYLRDRGLRGNNEQFF. The CDR3 region has the DNA TGTGCCAGCAGCTATCTCCGGGACAGGGGGCTAAGGGGGAACAATGAGCAGTTCTTC.

The V gene is TRBV6-1, the J gene TRBJ1-5; D gene unclear. V lost 5 bases and J 1 base, leaving 9 bases between the germline ends. CDR1 is MNHNS, CDR2 SASEGT, per germline. This CDR3 contains 14 residues. The CDR3 DNA follows: TGTGCCAGCAGTTCACAACCGAGCAATCAGCCCCAGCATTTT. This translates into CASSSQPSNQPQHF.

The genes are TRBV6-1 and TRBJ2-5; weak D call: TRBD2 (7 bases). The closer fit of TRBJ2-7 to the DNA end suggests the J call may be wrong. The CDR3 runs 13 residues. Germline V CDR1 and CDR2: MNHNS, SASEGT. The CDR3 nucleotides are TGTGCCAGCACCCTAAGGGGGGGCGACGAGCAGTACTTC. Translation: CASTLRGGDEQYF.

The V and J genes are TRBV7-6 and TRBJ2-7; 7 bases agree with TRBD2. CDR1 is SGHVS, CDR2 FNYEAQ, per germline. CDR3 size: 15 residues. V shed 1 base and J 3 bases; nucleotides not matched to a gene: 6. DNA for the CDR3: TGTGCCAGCAGCTTAGTTTCGGGGGGAGACTACGAGCAGTACTTC. Its protein product is CASSLVSGGDYEQYF.

The genes are TRBV13 and TRBJ2-7, with 7 bases that match TRBD1. The CDR3 extends over 16 amino acids. CDR1 PRHDT and CDR2 FYEKMQ come from the germline V gene (reference sequence). The J segment lost 5 bases and the V segment lost 2 bases, leaving 12 bases of the junction unmatched. This CDR3 reads CASSLFSRTGPHEQYF. The CDR3 DNA is TGTGCCAGCAGCTTATTTTCCCGGACAGGCCCGCACGAGCAGTACTTC.